This T cell receptor beta chain came from a study of T cell responses to AZD1222 COVID-19 vaccine. Study results and limitations: Clonal diversity may have been underestimated in mostly white British donors. Repertoire sampling happened only post peak T cell response. Just 5 or 6 AZD1222 recipients tested seropositive at baseline. Once two AZD1222 doses were given, Spike-specific TCR breadth and depth went up.

With regard to this clone: No antigen is known for it.

TCRdb keeps only in-frame clones here, not all; method: immunoSEQ multiplex PCR. The sample lists 150,000 to 200,000 clones; roughly 93% were seen once. This clonotype was obtained from an adult in good health. The starting material was peripheral blood, obtained on day 0 of AZD1222 vaccination.

The CDR3 bases are TGTGCCAGCAGTTACATTTGGGGAGGGAAAGATCAGCCCCAGCATTTT. Amino acid sequence: CASSYIWGGKDQPQHF. The chain uses TRBV6-2 or TRBV6-3 and TRBJ1-5; no clear D. Germline values: CDR1 MNHEY, CDR2 SVGEGT. V shed 2 bases and J shed 5 bases, with 16 bases lying between them. The CDR3 length is 16 residues.